Listed below are T cell receptor beta chains from one sample, sequenced in a study of cytomegalovirus exposure and HLA in healthy donors. The table came from immunoSEQ multiplex PCR; TCRdb's copy has only in-frame clones and leaves some out. The sample shows just over 80,000 clones, 78% of them seen only once. The sequenced sample consisted of PBMCs. The source is a man younger than 35 in good health and CMV-seropositive. The CDR3 runs from the conserved cysteine through the conserved F or W.

TRBJ2-1 TRBV11-3 CASSLVSASGPNEQFF
TRBJ2-5 TRBV11-2 CASSLGARGWRETQYF
TRBJ2-7 TRBV29-1 CSVDEGGRSYEQYF
TRBJ2-7 TRBV7-2 CASSASSAGRPSYEQYF
TRBJ2-1 TRBV6-5 CASSYSLGQGSEQFF
TRBJ2-7 TRBV6-6 CASSPGQSEQYF
TRBJ2-6 TRBV29-1 CSVEGRGANVLTF
TRBJ1-5 TRBV19 CASSRSTVHSNQPQHF
TRBJ1-2 TRBV11-2 CASSLGDTYGYTF
TRBJ2-5 TRBV29-1 CSVESPRFGETQYF
TRBJ2-3 TRBV18 CASSPLPPSSAGAADTQYF
TRBJ2-7 TRBV7-9 CASIDRGPAYEQYF
TRBJ1-2 TRBV27 CASRQRVGDGYTF
TRBJ1-1 TRBV10-2 CASSAAGEAFF
TRBJ1-3 TRBV6-6 CASSPRGQGPNTIYF
TRBJ2-7 TRBV28 CASSLGTGGVYEQYF
TRBJ1-2 TRBV2 CASTIDYGYTF
TRBJ2-1 TRBV7-3 CASSVKDEQFF
TRBJ1-1 TRBV27 CASSLIMNTEAFF
TRBJ1-1 TRBV27 CASTRDRNTEAFF
TRBJ2-5 TRBV29-1 CSVVVQGVTETQYF
TRBJ1-4 TRBV6-5 CASSESGGLEKLFF
TRBJ1-2 TRBV19 CASSIDRTGSGYTF
TRBJ2-7 TRBV5-4 CASSLDLMGGRAIDEQYF
TRBJ2-7 TRBV27 CASSLSTSDEQYF
TRBJ1-4 TRBV7-9 CASNLQETNEKLFF
TRBJ1-1 TRBV4-1 CASSHQGARTEAFF
TRBJ2-7 TRBV4-1 CASSQGLAGGLGQYF
TRBJ1-1 TRBV5-6 CASSRQWTGEAFF
TRBJ1-5 TRBV28 CASTMANQPQHF
TRBJ2-1 TRBV4-1 CASSQGYSSYNEQFF
TRBJ2-6 TRBV19 CASSPLAGGQGIPGANVLTF
TRBJ2-1 TRBV4-2 CASGASGGSYNEQFF
TRBJ2-5 TRBV12-5 CASGPGTTQGETQYF
TRBJ2-7 TRBV29-1 CSVGGLAGIEQYF